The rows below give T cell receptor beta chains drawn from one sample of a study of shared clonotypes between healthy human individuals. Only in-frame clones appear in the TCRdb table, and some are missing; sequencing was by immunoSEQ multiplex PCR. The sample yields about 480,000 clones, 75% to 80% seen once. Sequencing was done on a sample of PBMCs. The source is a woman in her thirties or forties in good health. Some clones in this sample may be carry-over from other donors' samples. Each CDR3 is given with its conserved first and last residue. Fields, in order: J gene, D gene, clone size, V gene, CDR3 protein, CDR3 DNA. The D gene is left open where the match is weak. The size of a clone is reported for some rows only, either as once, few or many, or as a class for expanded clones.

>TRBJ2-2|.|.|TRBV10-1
CASSHVNRGAVF
TGCGCCAGCAGCCATGTGAACCGGGGAGCTGTTTTT
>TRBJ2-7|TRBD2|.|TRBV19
CASSTGASGKIYEQYF
TGTGCCAGTAGTACCGGGGCTAGCGGAAAAATCTACGAGCAGTACTTC
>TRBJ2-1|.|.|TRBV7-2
CASSFGQHNEQFF
TGTGCCAGCAGCTTTGGGCAGCACAATGAGCAGTTCTTC
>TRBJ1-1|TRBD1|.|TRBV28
CASSPTGVNTEAFF
TGTGCCAGCAGTCCTACAGGGGTGAACACTGAAGCTTTCTTT
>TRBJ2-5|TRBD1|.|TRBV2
CASSRGQGVGETQYF
TGTGCCAGCAGTCGTGGACAGGGGGTGGGTGAGACCCAGTACTTC
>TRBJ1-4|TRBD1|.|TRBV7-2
CASSLEDRVLFF
TGTGCCAGCAGCTTAGAGGACAGGGTACTGTTTTTT
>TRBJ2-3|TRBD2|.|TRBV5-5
CASTNPLAGASTDTQYF
TGTGCCAGCACCAATCCCCTAGCGGGAGCAAGCACAGATACGCAGTATTTT
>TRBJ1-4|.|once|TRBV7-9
CASSRRTQEKLFF
TGTGCCAGCAGCCGACGGACGCAGGAAAAACTGTTTTTT
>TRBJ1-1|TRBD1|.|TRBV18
CASSPADREAFF
TGTGCCAGCTCACCCGCGGACAGGGAAGCTTTCTTT
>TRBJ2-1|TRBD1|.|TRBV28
CASSLGTGGGEQFF
TGTGCCAGCAGTTTAGGGACAGGGGGCGGTGAGCAGTTCTTC
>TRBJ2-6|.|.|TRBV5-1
CASSLATGANVLTF
TGCGCCAGCAGCTTGGCAACTGGGGCCAACGTCCTGACTTTC